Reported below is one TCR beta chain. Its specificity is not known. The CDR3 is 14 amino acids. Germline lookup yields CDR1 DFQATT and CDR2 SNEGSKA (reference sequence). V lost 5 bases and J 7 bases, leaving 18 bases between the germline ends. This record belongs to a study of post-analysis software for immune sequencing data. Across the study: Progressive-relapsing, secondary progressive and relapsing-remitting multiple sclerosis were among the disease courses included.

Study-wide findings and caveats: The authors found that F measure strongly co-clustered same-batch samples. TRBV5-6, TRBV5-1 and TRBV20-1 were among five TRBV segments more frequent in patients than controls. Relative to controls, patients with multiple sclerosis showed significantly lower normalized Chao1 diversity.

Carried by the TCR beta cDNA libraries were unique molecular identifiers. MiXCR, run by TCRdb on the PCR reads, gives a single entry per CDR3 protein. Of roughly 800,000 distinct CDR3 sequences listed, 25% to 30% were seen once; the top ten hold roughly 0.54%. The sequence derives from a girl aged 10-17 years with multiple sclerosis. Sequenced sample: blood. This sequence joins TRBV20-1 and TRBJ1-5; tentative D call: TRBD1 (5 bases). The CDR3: CSAGGDRPSQPQHF. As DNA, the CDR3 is TGCAGTGCTGGGGGGGACCGACCTTCACAGCCCCAGCATTTT.